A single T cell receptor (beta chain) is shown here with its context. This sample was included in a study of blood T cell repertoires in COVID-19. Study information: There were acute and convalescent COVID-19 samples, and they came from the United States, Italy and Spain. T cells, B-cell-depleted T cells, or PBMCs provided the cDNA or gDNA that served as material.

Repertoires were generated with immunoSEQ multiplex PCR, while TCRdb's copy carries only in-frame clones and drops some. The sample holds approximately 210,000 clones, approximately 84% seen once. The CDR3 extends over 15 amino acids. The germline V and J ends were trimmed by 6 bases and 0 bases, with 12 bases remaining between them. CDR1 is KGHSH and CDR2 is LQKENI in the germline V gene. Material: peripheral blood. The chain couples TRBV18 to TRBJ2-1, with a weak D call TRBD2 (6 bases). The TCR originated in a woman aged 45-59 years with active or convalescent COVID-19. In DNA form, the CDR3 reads TGTGCCAGCTCGCCCCTAGCGAGCTCCTACAATGAGCAGTTCTTC. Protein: CASSPLASSYNEQFF.